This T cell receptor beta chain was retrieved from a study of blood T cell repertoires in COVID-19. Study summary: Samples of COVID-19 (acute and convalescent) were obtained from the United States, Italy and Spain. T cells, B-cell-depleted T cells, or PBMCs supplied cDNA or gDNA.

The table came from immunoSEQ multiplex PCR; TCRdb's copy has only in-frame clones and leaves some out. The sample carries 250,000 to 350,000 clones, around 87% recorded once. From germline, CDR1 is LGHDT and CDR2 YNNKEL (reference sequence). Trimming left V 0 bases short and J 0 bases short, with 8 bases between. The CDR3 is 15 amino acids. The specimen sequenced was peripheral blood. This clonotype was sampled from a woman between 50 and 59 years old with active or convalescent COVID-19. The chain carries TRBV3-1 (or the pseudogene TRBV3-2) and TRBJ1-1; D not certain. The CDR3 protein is CASSQDLGVNTEAFF. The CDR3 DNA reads TGTGCCAGCAGCCAAGATTTAGGAGTGAACACTGAAGCTTTCTTT.